Following are 8 T cell receptor beta chains from one sample sequenced in a study of tumor-infiltrating lymphocytes in primary liver carcinoma (TCRdb year 2017). Total RNA and DNA were co-extracted without cell sorting from roughly 20-30 mg of bulk tissue using the AllPrep DNA/RNA mini kit. The instrument was an Illumina HiSeq 2500. A constant-region primer and ProtoScript II reverse transcriptase were used to reverse-transcribe TCRbeta-specific cDNA from about 530 ng total RNA. The TCRbeta libraries were prepared through three rounds of nested multiplex PCR following a slightly modified ARM-PCR procedure. Multiplex TRBV1-TRBV30 forward primers and a Cbeta reverse primer were used in the first two PCR rounds, each of which was run for around 10 cycles. TCRdb reran the public reads through fastp at Q25 and MiXCR, keeping productive beta chains. CDR3 protein duplicates are merged, each entry listing the most common genes and DNA. The table for this sample lists 60,000 to 90,000 distinct CDR3 sequences; roughly 69% of them were counted only once. Of the sample, roughly 25% falls within the top ten clones.

Material for sequencing was liver tumor tissue from sampling region 4. The cell subset or site label for this specimen denotes: tumor region T4, right-lateral pole. The source of these receptors is a man aged 35 to 55 with primary liver carcinoma and hepatitis B virus infection.

In its sample, this clonotype was seen many times. This CDR3 is CASSYQTGTGYSRNTGELFF. The CDR3, as DNA: TGTGCCAGCAGTTACCAGACCGGGACAGGGTATTCACGGAACACCGGGGAGCTGTTTTTT. The genes are TRBV6-6 and TRBJ2-2; the match to TRBD1 covers 9 bases. Germline V lookup: CDR1 MNHNY, CDR2 SVGAGI (reference sequence). This CDR3 is built from 20 residues. Trimming removed 2 bases from V and 1 base from J; junction bases left unmatched: 14.

This clonotype has a handful of counts. The V gene is TRBV2, the J gene TRBJ1-1; D possibly corresponds to TRBD1 (6 bases). Per germline, CDR1 SNHLY and CDR2 FYNNEI. The CDR3 covers 13 residues. Trimming took off 7 bases at V and 1 base at J, with 10 bases between the two ends. In DNA form, the CDR3 reads TGTGCCAGCAAACTGGGACAGAACACTGAAGCTTTCTTT. Protein product: CASKLGQNTEAFF. Full variable domain (rest looked up from reference TRBV2 and TRBJ1-1): EPEVTQTPSHQVTQMGQEVILRCVPISNHLYFYWYRQILGQKVEFLVSFYNNEISEKSEIFDDQFSVERPDGSNFTLKIRSTKLEDSAMYFCASKLGQNTEAFFGQGTRLTVV.

About this clonotype: The junction departs from the called germline gene at one end, perhaps through a read error. V usage is TRBV6-1 and J usage is TRBJ1-2; a weak D match, TRBD1 (5 bases). CDR3 length: 14 residues. Germline V gene data show CDR1 as MNHNS and CDR2 as SASEGT. The CDR3 DNA sequence: TGTGCCACTCTCATGGCGGGGGTGGACTATGGCTACATCTTC. It specifies CATLMAGVDYGYIF.

This clonotype has just a few counts. This clone may be a read error of a much larger clone one base away. The chain links TRBV30 to TRBJ2-1; the D is unclear. The germline gives CDR1 GTSNPN, CDR2 SVGIG (reference sequence). Trimming pared 0 bases from V and 9 bases from J, leaving 9 bases between. This CDR3 is built from 12 residues. The CDR3 nucleotides read TGTGCCTGGAGTGTTATAGACATTGAGCAGTTCTTC. Its protein is CAWSVIDIEQFF.

This chain connects TRBV28 to TRBJ1-2; TRBD1 might be the D (6 bases). Germline V CDR1 and CDR2: MDHEN, SYDVKM. V lost 2 bases, J lost 2 bases, and 9 bases lay in between. The CDR3 loop spans 14 amino acids. The CDR3 spells CASSLNTGNYGYTF. The CDR3 coding sequence is TGTGCCAGCAGTTTAAATACAGGGAACTATGGCTACACCTTC.

This rearrangement joins TRBV6-5 to TRBJ1-1; D is undetermined. Germline-derived CDR1 and CDR2 are MNHEY and SVGAGI. Between the trimmed V and J ends, which lost 10 bases and 1 base, there was a span of 13 bases. The CDR3 sequence is 13 residues long. The CDR3 sequence: CANNKRENTEAFF. The CDR3 coding sequence is TGTGCCAACAACAAGCGGGAGAACACTGAAGCTTTCTTT.

In the case of this clonotype: It may be a read error: a sequence one base away is much more abundant. The chain has TRBV7-9 and TRBJ1-2; D remains unclear. Trimming stripped 5 bases from V and 2 bases from J, with 18 bases between. The germline V gene encodes CDR1 SEHNR and CDR2 FQNEAQ (reference sequence). This CDR3 spans 16 amino acids. The chain's CDR3 is CASSPYELGGNYGYTF. The CDR3 coding sequence is TGTGCCAGCAGCCCTTACGAGCTGGGAGGGAACTATGGCTACACCTTC.

Worth noting for this clonotype: One end of the junction does not line up with germline, which may come from a read error. This chain connects TRBV29-1 to TRBJ2-1; 14 positions match TRBD2. Germline CDR1 SQVTM, CDR2 ANQGSEA. This CDR3 contains 14 residues. This CDR3 is CRVAGTSGSNEEFF. The CDR3 DNA follows: TGCAGAGTTGCAGGGACTAGCGGGAGCAATGAGGAGTTCTTC.